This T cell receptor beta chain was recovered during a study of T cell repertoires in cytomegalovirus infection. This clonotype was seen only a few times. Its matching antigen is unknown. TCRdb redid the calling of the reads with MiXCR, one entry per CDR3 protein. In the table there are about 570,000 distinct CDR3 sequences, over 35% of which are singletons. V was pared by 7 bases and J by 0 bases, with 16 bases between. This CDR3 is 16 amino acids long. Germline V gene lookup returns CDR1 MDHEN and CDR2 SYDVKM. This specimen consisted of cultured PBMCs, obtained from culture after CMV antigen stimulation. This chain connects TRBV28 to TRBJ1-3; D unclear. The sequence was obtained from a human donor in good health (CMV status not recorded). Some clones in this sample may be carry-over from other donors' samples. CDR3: CASTSPVGSSGNTIYF. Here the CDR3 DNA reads TGTGCCAGCACCTCTCCGGTTGGCTCCTCTGGAAACACCATATATTTT.